This T cell receptor (beta chain) originates from a study of blood T cell repertoires in COVID-19. Study-wide context: The United States, Italy and Spain were the sources of the acute and convalescent COVID-19 samples. In each case, the material was cDNA or gDNA derived from T cells, B-cell-depleted T cells, or PBMCs.

How the authors handled the data: Scientists estimated how many nucleated cells there were by amplifying reference gene primers. The protocol was immunoSEQ multiplex PCR, while the TCRdb copy is restricted to in-frame clones and leaves out a portion. V, J and clone size reflect that table, while D and trimming were determined from the DNA. The table has some 100,000 clones, about 74% seen once. The sample holds one count of this clone. Germline V lookup: CDR1 SGHVS, CDR2 FNYEAQ. V lost 5 bases and J lost 4; bases outside the gene matches: 7. The CDR3 length is 16 residues. During active infection, Seattle patients enrolled and were then monitored through disease.

Specimen: peripheral blood. This TCR came from a man aged 65-85 years with COVID-19, enrolled during active disease. The chain recombines TRBV7-6 with TRBJ2-2; TRBD2 matches 10 bases. The CDR3, as DNA: TGTGCCAGCAGCACCAGCGGGAGGGCCGGCACCGGGGAGCTGTTTTTT. Encoded protein: CASSTSGRAGTGELFF.